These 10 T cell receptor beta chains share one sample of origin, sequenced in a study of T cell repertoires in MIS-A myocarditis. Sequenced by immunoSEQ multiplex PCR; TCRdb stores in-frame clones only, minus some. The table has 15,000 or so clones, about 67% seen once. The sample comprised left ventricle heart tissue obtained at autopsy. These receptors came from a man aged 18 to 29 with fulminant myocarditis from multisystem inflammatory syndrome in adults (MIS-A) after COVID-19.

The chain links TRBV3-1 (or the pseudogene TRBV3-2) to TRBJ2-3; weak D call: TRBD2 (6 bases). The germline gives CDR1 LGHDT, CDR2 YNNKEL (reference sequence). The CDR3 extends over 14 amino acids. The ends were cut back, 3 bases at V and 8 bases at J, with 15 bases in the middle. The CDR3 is CASSQAWGVGTQYF. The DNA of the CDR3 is TGTGCCAGCAGCCAGGCCTGGGGGGTAGGTACGCAGTATTTT.

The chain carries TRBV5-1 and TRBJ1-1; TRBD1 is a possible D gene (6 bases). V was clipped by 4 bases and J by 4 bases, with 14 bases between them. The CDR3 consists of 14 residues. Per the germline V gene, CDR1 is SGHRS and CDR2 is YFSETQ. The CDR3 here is CASSTQTGTTEAFF. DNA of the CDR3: TGCGCCAGCAGCACCCAAACAGGGACCACTGAAGCTTTCTTT.

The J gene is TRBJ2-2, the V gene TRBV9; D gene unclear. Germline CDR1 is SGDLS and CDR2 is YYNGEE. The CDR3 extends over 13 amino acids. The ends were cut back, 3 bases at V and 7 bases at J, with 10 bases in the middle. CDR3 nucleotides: TGTGCCAGCAGCGCTTTTGACCGCGGGGAGCTGTTTTTT. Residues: CASSAFDRGELFF. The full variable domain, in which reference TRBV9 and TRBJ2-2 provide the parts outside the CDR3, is DSGVTQTPKHLITATGQRVTLRCSPRSGDLSVYWYQQSLDQGLQFLIQYYNGEERAKGNILERFSAQQFPDLHSELNLSSLELGDSALYFCASSAFDRGELFFGEGSRLTVL.

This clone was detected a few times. CDR3 bases: TGTGCCAGCAGTTTACCGGGGTTTAGCAATCAGCCCCAGCATTTT. Its translation: CASSLPGFSNQPQHF. This sequence joins TRBV28 and TRBJ1-5, with D uncertain. This CDR3 comprises 15 residues. The V gene's germline CDR1 is MDHEN and CDR2 SYDVKM. Deletions cut 2 bases from V and 0 bases from J, with 8 bases between.

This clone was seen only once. The CDR3 nucleotides read TGTGCCAGCAGCGAACCAAATCAGCCCCAGCATTTT. Its protein product is CASSEPNQPQHF. The chain combines TRBV12-3 or TRBV12-4 with TRBJ1-5; D gene unclear. This CDR3 comprises 12 residues. Between the trimmed V and J ends, which lost 6 bases and 4 bases, there was a span of 7 bases.

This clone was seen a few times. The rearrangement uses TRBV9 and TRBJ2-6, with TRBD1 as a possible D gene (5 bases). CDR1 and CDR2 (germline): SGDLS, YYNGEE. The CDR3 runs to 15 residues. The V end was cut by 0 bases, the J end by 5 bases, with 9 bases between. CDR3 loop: CASSVVQGWANVLTF. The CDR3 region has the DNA TGTGCCAGCAGCGTAGTTCAGGGCTGGGCCAACGTCCTGACTTTC. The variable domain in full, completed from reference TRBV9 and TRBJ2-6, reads DSGVTQTPKHLITATGQRVTLRCSPRSGDLSVYWYQQSLDQGLQFLIQYYNGEERAKGNILERFSAQQFPDLHSELNLSSLELGDSALYFCASSVVQGWANVLTFGAGSRLTVL.

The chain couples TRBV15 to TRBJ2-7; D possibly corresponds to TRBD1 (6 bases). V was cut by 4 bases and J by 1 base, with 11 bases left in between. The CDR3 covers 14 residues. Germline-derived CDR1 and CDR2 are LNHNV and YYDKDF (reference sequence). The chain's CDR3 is CATSKGTPSYEQYF. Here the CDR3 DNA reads TGTGCCACCAGCAAAGGGACACCTTCCTACGAGCAGTACTTC.

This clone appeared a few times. In nucleotides, the CDR3 is TGTGCCAGCACTCTAAACGGATACCTAACTGAAGCTTTCTTT. Its protein is CASTLNGYLTEAFF. The chain links TRBV6-6 to TRBJ1-1, with D hard to call. Deletions cut 7 bases from V and 5 bases from J, with 17 bases between. Germline CDR1 reads MNHNY; CDR2 reads SVGAGI (reference sequence). The CDR3 covers 14 residues.

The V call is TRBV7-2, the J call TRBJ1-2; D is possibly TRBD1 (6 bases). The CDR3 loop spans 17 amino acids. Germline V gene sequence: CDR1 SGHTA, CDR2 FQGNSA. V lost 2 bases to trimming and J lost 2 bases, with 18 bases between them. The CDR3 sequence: CASSLNGQPGANYGYTF. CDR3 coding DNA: TGTGCCAGCAGCTTAAACGGGCAACCAGGGGCGAACTATGGCTACACCTTC.

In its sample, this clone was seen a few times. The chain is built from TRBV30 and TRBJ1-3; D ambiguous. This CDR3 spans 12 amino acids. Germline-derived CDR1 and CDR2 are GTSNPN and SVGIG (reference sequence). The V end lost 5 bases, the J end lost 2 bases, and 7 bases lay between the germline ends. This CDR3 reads CAWAPTGNTIYF. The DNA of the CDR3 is TGTGCCTGGGCTCCGACTGGAAACACCATATATTTT.